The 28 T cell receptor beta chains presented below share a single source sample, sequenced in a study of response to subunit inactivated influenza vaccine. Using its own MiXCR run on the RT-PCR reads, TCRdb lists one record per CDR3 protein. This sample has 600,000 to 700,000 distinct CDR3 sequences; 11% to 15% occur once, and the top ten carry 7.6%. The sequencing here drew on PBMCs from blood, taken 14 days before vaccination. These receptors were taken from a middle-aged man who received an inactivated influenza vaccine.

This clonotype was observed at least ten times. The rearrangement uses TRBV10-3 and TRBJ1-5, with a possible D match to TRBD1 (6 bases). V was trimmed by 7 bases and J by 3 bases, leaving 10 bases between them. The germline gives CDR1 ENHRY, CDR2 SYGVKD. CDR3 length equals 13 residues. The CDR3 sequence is CAITGDINQPQHF. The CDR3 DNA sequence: TGTGCCATCACGGGGGACATCAATCAGCCCCAGCATTTT.

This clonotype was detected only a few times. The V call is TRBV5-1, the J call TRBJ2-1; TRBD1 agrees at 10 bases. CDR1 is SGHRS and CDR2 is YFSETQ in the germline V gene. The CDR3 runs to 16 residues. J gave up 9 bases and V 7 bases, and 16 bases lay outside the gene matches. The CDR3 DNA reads TGCGCCAGCCACACGCACCGGGACAGGGGTAAGGGTGAGCAGTTCTTC. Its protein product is CASHTHRDRGKGEQFF.

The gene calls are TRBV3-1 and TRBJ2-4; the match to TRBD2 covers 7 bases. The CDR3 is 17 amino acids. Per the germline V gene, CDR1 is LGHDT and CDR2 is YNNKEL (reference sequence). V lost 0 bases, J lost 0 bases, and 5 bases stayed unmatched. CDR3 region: CASSQEGGSLAKNIQYF. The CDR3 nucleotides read TGTGCCAGCAGCCAAGAGGGCGGGAGTTTAGCCAAAAACATTCAGTACTTC.

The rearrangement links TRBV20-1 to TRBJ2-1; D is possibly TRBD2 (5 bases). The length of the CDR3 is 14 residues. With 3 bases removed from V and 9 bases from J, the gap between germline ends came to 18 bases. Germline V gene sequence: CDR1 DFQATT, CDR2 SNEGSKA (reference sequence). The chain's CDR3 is CSARVAGRFTEQFF. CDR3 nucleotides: TGCAGTGCTAGGGTTGCGGGCCGGTTTACTGAGCAGTTCTTC.

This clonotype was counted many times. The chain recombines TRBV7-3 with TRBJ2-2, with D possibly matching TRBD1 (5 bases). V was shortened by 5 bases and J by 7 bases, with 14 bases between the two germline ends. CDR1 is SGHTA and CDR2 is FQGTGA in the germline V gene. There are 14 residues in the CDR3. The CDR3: CASSLQGTFGELFF. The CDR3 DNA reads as TGTGCCAGCAGCCTCCAGGGAACTTTCGGGGAGCTGTTTTTT.

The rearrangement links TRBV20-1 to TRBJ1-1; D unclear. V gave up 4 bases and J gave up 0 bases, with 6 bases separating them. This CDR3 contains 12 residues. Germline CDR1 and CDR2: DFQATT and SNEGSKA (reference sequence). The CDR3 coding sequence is TGCAGTGCTAACAGAGTGAACACTGAAGCTTTCTTT. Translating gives CSANRVNTEAFF.

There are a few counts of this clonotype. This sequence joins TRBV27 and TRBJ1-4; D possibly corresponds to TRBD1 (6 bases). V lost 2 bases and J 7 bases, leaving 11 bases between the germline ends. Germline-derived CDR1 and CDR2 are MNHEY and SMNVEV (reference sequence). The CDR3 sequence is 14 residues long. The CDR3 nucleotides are TGTGCCAGCAGTTTAAGCAGACAGGCTGAAAAACTGTTTTTT. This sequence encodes CASSLSRQAEKLFF.

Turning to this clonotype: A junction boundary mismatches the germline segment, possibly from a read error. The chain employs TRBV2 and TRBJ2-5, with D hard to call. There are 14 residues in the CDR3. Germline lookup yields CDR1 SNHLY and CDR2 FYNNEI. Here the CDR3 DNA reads TGTGCCAGCTGTGAAGCGCTCAAGCAAGAGACCCAGTACTTC. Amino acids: CASCEALKQETQYF. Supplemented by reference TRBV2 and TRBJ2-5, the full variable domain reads EPEVTQTPSHQVTQMGQEVILRCVPISNHLYFYWYRQILGQKVEFLVSFYNNEISEKSEIFDDQFSVERPDGSNFTLKIRSTKLEDSAMYFCASCEALKQETQYFGPGTRLLVL.

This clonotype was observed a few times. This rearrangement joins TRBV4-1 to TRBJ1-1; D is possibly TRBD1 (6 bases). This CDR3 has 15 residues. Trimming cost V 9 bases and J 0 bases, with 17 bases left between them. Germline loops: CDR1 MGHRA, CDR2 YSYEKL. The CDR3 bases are TGCGCCAGTAAGAACGGACAGCTCATGAACACTGAAGCTTTCTTT. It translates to CASKNGQLMNTEAFF.

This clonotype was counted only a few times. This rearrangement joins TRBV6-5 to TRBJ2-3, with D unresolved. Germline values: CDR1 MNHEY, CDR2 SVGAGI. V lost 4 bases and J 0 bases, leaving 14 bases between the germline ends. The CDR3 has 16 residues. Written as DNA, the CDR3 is TGTGCCAGCAGTTCTGACAAACGATATAGCACAGATACGCAGTATTTT. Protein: CASSSDKRYSTDTQYF.

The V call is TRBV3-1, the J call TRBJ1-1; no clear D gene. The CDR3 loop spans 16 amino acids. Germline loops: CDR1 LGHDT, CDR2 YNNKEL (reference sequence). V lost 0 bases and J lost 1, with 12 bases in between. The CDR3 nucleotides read TGTGCCAGCAGCCAAGATTTGCGTTTACGGAACACTGAAGCTTTCTTT. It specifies CASSQDLRLRNTEAFF.

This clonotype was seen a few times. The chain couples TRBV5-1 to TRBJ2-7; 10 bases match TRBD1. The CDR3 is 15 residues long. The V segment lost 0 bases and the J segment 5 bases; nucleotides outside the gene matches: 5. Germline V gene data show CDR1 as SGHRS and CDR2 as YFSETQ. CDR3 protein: CASSLDPGTGDEQYF. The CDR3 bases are TGCGCCAGCAGCTTGGATCCCGGGACAGGGGACGAGCAGTACTTC.

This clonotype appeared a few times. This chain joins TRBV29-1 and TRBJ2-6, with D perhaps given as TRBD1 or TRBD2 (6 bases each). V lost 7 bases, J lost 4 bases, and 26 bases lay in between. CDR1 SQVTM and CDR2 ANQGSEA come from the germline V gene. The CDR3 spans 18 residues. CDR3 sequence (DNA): TGCAGCGCTCAAGAGGTCCAGGGGAGGCTCTCCGGGGCCAACGTCCTGACTTTC. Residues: CSAQEVQGRLSGANVLTF.

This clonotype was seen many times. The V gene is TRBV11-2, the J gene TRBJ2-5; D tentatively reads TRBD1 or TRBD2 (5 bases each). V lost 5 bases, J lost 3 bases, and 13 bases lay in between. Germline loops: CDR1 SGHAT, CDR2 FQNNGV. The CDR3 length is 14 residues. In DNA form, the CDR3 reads TGTGCCAGCAGCCTTGGACTGGGGGAAGAGACCCAGTACTTC. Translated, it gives CASSLGLGEETQYF.

CDR3 DNA sequence: TGTGCCAGCAGTCCCGTTACCCGGACTAGCGCGACCGGGGAGCTGTTTTTT. Translated: CASSPVTRTSATGELFF. The V gene is TRBV28, the J gene TRBJ2-2; TRBD2 aligns across 9 bases. Germline trimming cut 5 bases from V and 5 bases from J; bases unmatched to any gene: 12. CDR3 length: 17 residues. Germline V lookup: CDR1 MDHEN, CDR2 SYDVKM.

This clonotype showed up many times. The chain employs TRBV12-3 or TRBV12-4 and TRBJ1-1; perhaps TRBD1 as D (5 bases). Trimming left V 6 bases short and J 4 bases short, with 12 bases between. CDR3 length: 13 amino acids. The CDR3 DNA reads TGTGCCAGCAGCCGCGACAGCCTCACTGAAGCTTTCTTT. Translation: CASSRDSLTEAFF.

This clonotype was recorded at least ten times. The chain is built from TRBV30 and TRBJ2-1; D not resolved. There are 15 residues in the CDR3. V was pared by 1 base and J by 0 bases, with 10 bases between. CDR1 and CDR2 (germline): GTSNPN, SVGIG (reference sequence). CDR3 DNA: TGTGCCTGGAGTGACCCAGTCGTCTCCTACAATGAGCAGTTCTTC. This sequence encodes CAWSDPVVSYNEQFF.

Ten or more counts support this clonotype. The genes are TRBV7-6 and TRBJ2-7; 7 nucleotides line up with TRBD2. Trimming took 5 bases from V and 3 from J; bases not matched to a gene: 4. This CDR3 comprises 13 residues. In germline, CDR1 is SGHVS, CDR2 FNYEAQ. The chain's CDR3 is CASSPREDYEQYF. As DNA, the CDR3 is TGTGCCAGCAGCCCCCGGGAGGACTACGAGCAGTACTTC.

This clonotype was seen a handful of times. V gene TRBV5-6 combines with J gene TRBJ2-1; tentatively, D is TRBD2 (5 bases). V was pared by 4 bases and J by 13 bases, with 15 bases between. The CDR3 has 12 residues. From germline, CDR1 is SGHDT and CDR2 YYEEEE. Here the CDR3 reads CASSQAGRTQFF. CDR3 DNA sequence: TGTGCCAGCAGCCAGGCGGGTAGGACCCAGTTCTTC.

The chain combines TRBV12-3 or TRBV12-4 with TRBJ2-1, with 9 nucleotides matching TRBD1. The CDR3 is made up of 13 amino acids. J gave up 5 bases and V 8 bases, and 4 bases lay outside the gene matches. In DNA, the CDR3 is TGTGCCAGCCCCGGGACAGGGAACAATGAGCAGTTCTTC. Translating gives CASPGTGNNEQFF.

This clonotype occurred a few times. The CDR3, as DNA: TGTGCCACCAGCAGAATGGGCGCAGATACGCAGTATTTT. This encodes CATSRMGADTQYF. The V gene is TRBV15, the J gene TRBJ2-3; D is uncertain. The CDR3 has 13 residues. The V gene's germline CDR1 is LNHNV and CDR2 YYDKDF (reference sequence). V was shortened by 2 bases and J by 4 bases, with 7 bases between the two germline ends.

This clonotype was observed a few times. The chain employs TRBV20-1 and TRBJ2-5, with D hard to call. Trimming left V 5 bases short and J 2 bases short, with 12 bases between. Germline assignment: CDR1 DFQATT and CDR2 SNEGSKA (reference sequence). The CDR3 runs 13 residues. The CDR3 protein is CSAPDFSQETQYF. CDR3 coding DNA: TGCAGTGCTCCCGATTTTTCTCAAGAGACCCAGTACTTC.

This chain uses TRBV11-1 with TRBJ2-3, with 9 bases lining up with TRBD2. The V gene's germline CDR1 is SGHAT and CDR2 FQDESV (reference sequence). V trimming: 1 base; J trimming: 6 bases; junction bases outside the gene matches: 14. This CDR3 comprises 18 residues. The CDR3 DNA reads TGTGCCAGCAGCTTAGTAGGACGAGCGGGAGGCCATATGGATACGCAGTATTTT. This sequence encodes CASSLVGRAGGHMDTQYF.

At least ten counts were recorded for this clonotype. The CDR3 coding sequence is TGTGCCAGCAGTCGTAGCGGGGCGGGCTACAATGAGCAGTTCTTC. Residues: CASSRSGAGYNEQFF. The chain links TRBV12-3 or TRBV12-4 to TRBJ2-1, with 8 bases matching TRBD2. The V segment lost 5 bases and the J segment 3 bases; nucleotides outside the gene matches: 6. CDR3 size: 15 residues.

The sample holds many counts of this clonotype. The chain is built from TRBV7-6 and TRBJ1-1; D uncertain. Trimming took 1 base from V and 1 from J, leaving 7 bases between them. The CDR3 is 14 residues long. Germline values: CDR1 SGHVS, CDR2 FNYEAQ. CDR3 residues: CASSLGGKNTEAFF. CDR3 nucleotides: TGTGCCAGCAGCTTAGGTGGCAAGAACACTGAAGCTTTCTTT.

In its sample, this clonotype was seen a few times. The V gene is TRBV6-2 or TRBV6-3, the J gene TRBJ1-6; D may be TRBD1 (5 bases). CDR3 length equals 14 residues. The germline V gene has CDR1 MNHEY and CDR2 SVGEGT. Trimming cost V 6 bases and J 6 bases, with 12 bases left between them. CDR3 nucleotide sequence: TGTGCCAGCAGCCGGGGACGGATTAATTCACCCCTCCACTTT. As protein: CASSRGRINSPLHF.

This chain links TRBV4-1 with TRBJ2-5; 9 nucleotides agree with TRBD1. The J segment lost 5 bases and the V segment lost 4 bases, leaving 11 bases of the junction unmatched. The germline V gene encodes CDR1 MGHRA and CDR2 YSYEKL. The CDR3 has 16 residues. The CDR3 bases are TGCGCCAGCAGCCTGTCCGGGACAGGGAGGTGGGAGACCCAGTACTTC. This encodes CASSLSGTGRWETQYF.

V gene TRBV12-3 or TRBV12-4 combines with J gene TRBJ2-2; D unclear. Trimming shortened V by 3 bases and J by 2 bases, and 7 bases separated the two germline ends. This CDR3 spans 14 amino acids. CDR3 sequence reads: CASSFGYNTGELFF. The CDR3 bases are TGTGCCAGCAGTTTTGGCTATAACACCGGGGAGCTGTTTTTT.